The clone carrying this T cell receptor (beta chain) was recorded a few times. Its antigen is not identified. A much larger clone sits a single nucleotide away, making a read error possible. Since the CDR3 does not end with the conserved phenylalanine or tryptophan, this likely comes from a read error. CDR3 length: 13 residues. In germline, CDR1 is SGHRS, CDR2 YFSETQ. V was trimmed by 0 bases and J by 4 bases, leaving 7 bases between them. The library came from three nested PCR rounds adapted from ARM-PCR protocols. TCRdb re-called the multiplex PCR reads through MiXCR, storing one row per CDR3 protein. The sample consists of 65,000 to 95,000 distinct CDR3 sequences, roughly 80% of them appearing once. No cell sorting was done before RNA was extracted from the tissue. Donors were chemotherapy-naive, newly diagnosed lung cancer surgical patients in China, August–November 2014. This sample is part of a study of tumor and adjacent non-tumor tissue in lung cancer. Study information: Aged about 31 to 85 years, patients included roughly ten men and about five women with stage I to III disease. Study-level points and caveats: Top 100 clones took a larger repertoire share in normal lung. Significantly higher TCR diversity was found in tumor than normal lung.

J is TRBJ1-1 and V is TRBV5-1, with D possibly matching TRBD1 (5 bases). The TCR sequence derives from a woman in her forties or fifties with non-small cell lung cancer. Source material: lung tumor tissue. The CDR3 sequence is CASSLAGITEAFL. As DNA, the CDR3 is TGCGCCAGCAGCTTGGCAGGGATCACTGAAGCTTTCCTT.